These 11 T cell receptor beta chains share one sample of origin, sequenced in a study of T cells in Graves' hyperthyroidism and ophthalmopathy. The source material, RNA transcripts, was used to amplify TCR beta CDR3 regions. Researchers ran a first-round RT-PCR on the TCR CDR3 using the HTBI primer set. MiXCR was run by TCRdb on the multiplex PCR reads, yielding one entry per CDR3 protein. The sample holds about 380,000 distinct CDR3 sequences; approximately 13% are singletons and the top ten take approximately 9.9%. The sample taken for sequencing was blood. All receptors come from a woman aged 60-75 years with Graves' hyperthyroidism.

The rearrangement links TRBV5-6 to TRBJ2-2; 12 bases align to TRBD2. Losses at the gene ends were 1 base for V and 4 bases for J; bases not matched to a gene: 5. From germline, CDR1 is SGHDT and CDR2 YYEEEE. The CDR3 runs 17 residues. The CDR3 region has the DNA TGTGCCAGCAGCTTGACTACTAGCGGGAGGATCACCGGGGAGCTGTTTTTT. Its protein product is CASSLTTSGRITGELFF. Variable domain in full (rest from reference TRBV5-6 and TRBJ2-2): DAGVTQSPTHLIKTRGQQVTLRCSPKSGHDTVSWYQQALGQGPQFIFQYYEEEERQRGNFPDRFSGHQFPNYSSELNVNALLLGDSALYLCASSLTTSGRITGELFFGEGSRLTVL.

This clonotype appeared many times. The gene calls are TRBV18 and TRBJ2-7, with D perhaps being TRBD1 or TRBD2 (5 bases each). From germline, CDR1 is KGHSH and CDR2 LQKENI. The CDR3 totals 13 residues. Trimming stripped 6 bases from V and 8 bases from J, with 17 bases between. CDR3: CASSRGVGEQQYF. CDR3 nucleotide sequence: TGTGCCAGCTCCCGGGGAGTGGGGGAACAGCAGTACTTC. Using reference TRBV18 and TRBJ2-7 for the parts outside the CDR3, the full variable domain is NAGVMQNPRHLVRRRGQEARLRCSPMKGHSHVYWYRQLPEEGLKFMVYLQKENIIDESGMPKERFSAEFPKEGPSILRIQQVVRGDSAAYFCASSRGVGEQQYFGPGTRLTVT.

The gene calls are TRBV9 and TRBJ2-7; the match to TRBD2 covers 8 bases. CDR1 and CDR2 (germline): SGDLS, YYNGEE. Germline trimming cut 4 bases from V and 0 bases from J; bases unmatched to any gene: 6. The CDR3 runs 15 residues. CDR3 in DNA: TGTGCCAGCAGCCTCGGGGGGGGGCTCTCCTACGAGCAGTACTTC. Its protein is CASSLGGGLSYEQYF.

This clonotype was detected only a few times. The chain couples TRBV7-8 to TRBJ2-5; a weak D match, TRBD2 (6 bases). This CDR3 region has 17 residues. V lost 4 bases and J lost 4, with 22 bases in between. Germline CDR1 reads SGHVS; CDR2 reads FQNEAQ. In nucleotides, the CDR3 is TGTGCCAGCAGCTCCGGAATGCCGGGAGAGAGAGGAGAGACCCAGTACTTC. It yields the protein CASSSGMPGERGETQYF. The full variable domain, rest sourced from reference TRBV7-8 and TRBJ2-5, is GAGVSQSPRYKVAKRGQDVALRCDPISGHVSLFWYQQALGQGPEFLTYFQNEAQLDKSGLPSDRFFAERPEGSVSTLKIQRTQQEDSAVYLCASSSGMPGERGETQYFGPGTRLLVL.

This clonotype has a handful of counts. The chain links TRBV12-5 to TRBJ1-4; D is possibly TRBD1 (5 bases). This CDR3 spans 16 amino acids. CDR1 and CDR2 (germline): LGHNT, FRNRAP. With 2 bases removed from V and 4 bases from J, the gap between germline ends came to 14 bases. The CDR3 here is CASGLRAGSINEKLFF. CDR3 nucleotide sequence: TGTGCTAGTGGTTTGAGGGCAGGGTCAATTAATGAAAAACTGTTTTTT.

V and J are TRBV20-1 and TRBJ2-3; 9 bases are a match to TRBD2. Per the germline V gene, CDR1 is DFQATT and CDR2 is SNEGSKA (reference sequence). This CDR3 has 15 residues. V trimming: 3 bases; J trimming: 1 base; junction bases outside the gene matches: 5. In DNA, the CDR3 is TGCAGTGCTAGCGTTAGGACTAGCGGCACAGATACGCAGTATTTT. Protein: CSASVRTSGTDTQYF.

This chain uses TRBV6-1 with TRBJ1-1; no firm D call. V gave up 5 bases and J gave up 4 bases, with 11 bases separating them. This CDR3 is 13 amino acids long. The V gene's germline CDR1 is MNHNS and CDR2 SASEGT. The CDR3 DNA is TGTGCCAGCAGTACCCTACAGAGCACTGAAGCTTTCTTT. This sequence encodes CASSTLQSTEAFF.

This clonotype was counted only a few times. This could be a read error, since a much larger clone is one nucleotide away. The chain is built from TRBV3-1 and TRBJ2-5; 7 positions agree with TRBD2. The CDR3 totals 14 residues. After removal of 5 bases from V and 1 base from J, the junction contained 4 bases not matched to a gene. CDR1 LGHDT and CDR2 YNNKEL come from the germline V gene (reference sequence). CDR3 coding DNA: TGTGCCAGCAGCGAGCGGGACGTCCAAGAGACCCAGTACTTC. The encoded protein is CASSERDVQETQYF.

At least ten counts were recorded for this clonotype. The chain carries TRBV27 and TRBJ1-1; D not certain. Trimming took off 7 bases at V and 1 base at J, with 13 bases between the two ends. Germline CDR1 is MNHEY and CDR2 is SMNVEV (reference sequence). This CDR3 spans 14 amino acids. CDR3 sequence: CASTHKKGNTEAFF. CDR3 bases: TGTGCCAGCACCCATAAAAAAGGGAACACTGAAGCTTTCTTT.

The sample holds a few counts of this clonotype. This chain connects TRBV4-2 to TRBJ2-1, with D perhaps assigned TRBD1 or TRBD2 (5 bases each). Germline lookup yields CDR1 LGHNA and CDR2 YNFKEQ. The CDR3 is 13 residues long. The V gene lost 0 bases and the J gene lost 15 bases, with 15 bases spanning the gap. CDR3: CASSQDGRETTFF. The CDR3 DNA follows: TGTGCCAGCAGCCAAGATGGCAGGGAGACAACGTTCTTC.

The V and J genes are TRBV11-3 and TRBJ1-3; TRBD1 matches 8 bases. V lost 1 base, J lost 0 bases, and 14 bases stayed unmatched. Germline V CDR1 and CDR2: SGHNT, YENEEA. CDR3 length: 20 amino acids. CDR3: CASSLAGPGTGYYSGNTIYF. For the CDR3, the DNA is TGTGCCAGCAGCTTAGCTGGTCCCGGGACAGGATATTACTCTGGAAACACCATATATTTT.